The T cell receptor beta chain under discussion was sequenced for a study of blood T cell repertoires in COVID-19. As for the study in general: COVID-19 samples from acute and convalescent phases originated in the United States, Italy and Spain.

Sequenced by immunoSEQ multiplex PCR; TCRdb stores in-frame clones only, minus some. The table includes approximately 67,000 clones, approximately 90% detected once. The CDR3 has 15 residues. Unmatched junction bases numbered 12, after V lost 5 bases and J lost 9 bases. CDR1 is MDHEN and CDR2 is SYDVKM in the germline V gene. Material for sequencing was peripheral blood. The gene calls are TRBV28 and TRBJ2-7; 11 nucleotides match TRBD2. This TCR derives from a human donor in a cohort sampled during active COVID-19. CDR3 coding DNA: TGTGCCAGCAGTATCGCTAGCGGGAGGTTGTCTGGGCAGTACTTC. Protein: CASSIASGRLSGQYF.